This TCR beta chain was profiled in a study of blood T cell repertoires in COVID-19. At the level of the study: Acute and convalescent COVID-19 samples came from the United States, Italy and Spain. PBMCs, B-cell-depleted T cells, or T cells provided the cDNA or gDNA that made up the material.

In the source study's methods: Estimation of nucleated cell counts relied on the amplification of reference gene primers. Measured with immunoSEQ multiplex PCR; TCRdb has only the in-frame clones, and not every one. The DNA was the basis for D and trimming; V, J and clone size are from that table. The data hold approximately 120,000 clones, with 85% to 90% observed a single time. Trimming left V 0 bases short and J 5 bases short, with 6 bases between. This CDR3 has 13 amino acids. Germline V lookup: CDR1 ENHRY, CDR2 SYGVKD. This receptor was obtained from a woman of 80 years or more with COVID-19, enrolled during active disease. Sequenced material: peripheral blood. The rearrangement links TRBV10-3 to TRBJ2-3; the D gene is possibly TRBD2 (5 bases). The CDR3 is CAISESGVDTQYF. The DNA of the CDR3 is TGTGCCATCAGTGAGTCCGGGGTAGATACGCAGTATTTT.